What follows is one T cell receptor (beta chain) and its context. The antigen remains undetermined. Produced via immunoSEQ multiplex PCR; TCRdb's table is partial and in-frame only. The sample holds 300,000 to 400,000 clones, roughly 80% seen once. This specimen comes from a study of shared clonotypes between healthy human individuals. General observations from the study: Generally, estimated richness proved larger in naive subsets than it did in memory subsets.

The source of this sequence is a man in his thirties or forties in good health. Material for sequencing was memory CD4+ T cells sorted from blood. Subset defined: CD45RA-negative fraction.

The CDR3 DNA is TGTGCCAGCAGCCCCGGGACAGGGGGAATCGAGCAGTACTTC. It yields the protein CASSPGTGGIEQYF. The genes are TRBV7-2 and TRBJ2-7; 11 bases are a match to TRBD1. V lost 5 bases and J lost 6; bases outside the gene matches: 6. CDR1 is SGHTA, CDR2 FQGNSA, per germline. The CDR3 is made up of 14 amino acids.